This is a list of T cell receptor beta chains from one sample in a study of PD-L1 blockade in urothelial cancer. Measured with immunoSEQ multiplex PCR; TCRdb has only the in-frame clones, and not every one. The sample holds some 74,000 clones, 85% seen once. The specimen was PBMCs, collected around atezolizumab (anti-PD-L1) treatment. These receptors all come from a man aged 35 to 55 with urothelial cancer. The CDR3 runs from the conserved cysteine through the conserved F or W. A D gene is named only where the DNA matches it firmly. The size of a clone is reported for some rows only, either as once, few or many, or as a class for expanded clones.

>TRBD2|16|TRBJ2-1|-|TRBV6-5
CASSYSPSGRDNEQFF
TGTGCCAGCAGTTACTCCCCTAGCGGGAGGGATAATGAGCAGTTCTTC
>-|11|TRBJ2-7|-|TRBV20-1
CSAVDYFEQYF
TGCAGTGCTGTGGACTATTTCGAGCAGTACTTC
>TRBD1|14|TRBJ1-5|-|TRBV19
CASSGTGGKQPQHF
TGTGCCAGTAGTGGGACAGGGGGGAAACAGCCCCAGCATTTT
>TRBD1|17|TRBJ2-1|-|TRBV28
CASSQWDRVLSRNEQFF
TGTGCCAGCAGCCAATGGGACAGGGTCCTCTCGCGCAATGAGCAGTTCTTC
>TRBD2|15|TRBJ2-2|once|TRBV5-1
CASSELAGEAGELFF
TGCGCCAGCAGCGAACTAGCGGGAGAGGCCGGGGAGCTGTTTTTT
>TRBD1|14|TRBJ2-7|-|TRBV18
CASSPPGTAPGQYF
TGTGCCAGCTCACCCCCGGGGACAGCGCCCGGGCAGTACTTC
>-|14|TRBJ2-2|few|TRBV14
CASSQYTVNGELFF
TGTGCCAGCAGCCAATATACTGTTAACGGGGAGCTGTTTTTT
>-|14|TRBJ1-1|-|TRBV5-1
CASSSGGGNTEAFF
TGCGCCAGCAGCTCGGGCGGGGGGAACACTGAAGCTTTCTTT
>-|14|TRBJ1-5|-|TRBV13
CASSGGGSNQPQHF
TGTGCCAGCTCCGGTGGGGGGAGCAATCAGCCCCAGCATTTT
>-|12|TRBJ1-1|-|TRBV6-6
CASSYRESEAFF
TGTGCCAGCAGTTACCGTGAGTCTGAAGCTTTCTTT
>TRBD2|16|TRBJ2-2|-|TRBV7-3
CASSRAGTSRSGELFF
TGTGCCAGCAGTCGAGCCGGGACTAGCAGGTCCGGGGAGCTGTTTTTT
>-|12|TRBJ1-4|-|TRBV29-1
CSVDGEDEKLFF
TGCAGCGTGGACGGGGAAGATGAAAAACTGTTTTTT
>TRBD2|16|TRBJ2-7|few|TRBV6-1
CASSGGTSGSSVEQYF
TGTGCCAGCAGTGGCGGGACTAGCGGGAGTTCAGTTGAGCAGTACTTC
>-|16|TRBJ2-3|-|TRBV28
CASSFYWRGNTDTQYF
TGTGCCAGCAGTTTTTATTGGCGGGGCAACACAGATACGCAGTATTTT
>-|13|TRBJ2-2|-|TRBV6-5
CASRNSGTGELFF
TGTGCCAGCAGAAATTCCGGGACCGGGGAGCTGTTTTTT
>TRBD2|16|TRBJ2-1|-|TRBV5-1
CASSPTSGSRVNEQFF
TGCGCCAGCAGCCCGACTAGCGGGAGTCGAGTAAATGAGCAGTTCTTC
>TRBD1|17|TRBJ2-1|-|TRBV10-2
CASSLDRGQVGDNEQFF
TGCGCCAGCAGCCTCGACAGGGGCCAGGTAGGGGACAATGAGCAGTTCTTC
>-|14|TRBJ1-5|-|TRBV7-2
CASRWTAGNQPQHF
TGTGCCAGCAGGTGGACAGCCGGCAATCAGCCCCAGCATTTT
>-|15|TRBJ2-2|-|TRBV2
CASSLVSRNTGELFF
TGTGCCAGCAGCCTAGTCTCCAGAAACACCGGGGAGCTGTTTTTT
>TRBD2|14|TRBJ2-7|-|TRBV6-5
CASSSPSGSYEQYF
TGTGCCAGCAGTTCCCCTAGCGGTTCCTACGAGCAGTACTTC
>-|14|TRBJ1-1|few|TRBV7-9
CASSSGRANTEAFF
TGTGCCAGCAGCTCCGGGAGAGCGAACACTGAAGCTTTCTTT
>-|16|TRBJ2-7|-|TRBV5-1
CASASSGASGSYEQYF
TGCGCCAGCGCTTCTTCGGGGGCTAGCGGATCCTACGAGCAGTACTTC
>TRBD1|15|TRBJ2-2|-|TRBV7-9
CASSVPKGAAGELFF
TGTGCCAGCAGCGTACCCAAGGGGGCGGCCGGGGAGCTGTTTTTT
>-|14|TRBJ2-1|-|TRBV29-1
CSVKEGGSKHEQFF
TGCAGCGTAAAGGAAGGGGGATCAAAACATGAGCAGTTCTTC
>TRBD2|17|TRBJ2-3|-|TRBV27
CASSSGLATLSTDTQYF
TGTGCCAGCAGCTCCGGACTAGCGACCCTTAGCACAGATACGCAGTATTTT
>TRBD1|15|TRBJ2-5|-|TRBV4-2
CASSPKDRGGETQYF
TGTGCCAGCAGCCCCAAGGACAGGGGAGGGGAGACCCAGTACTTC
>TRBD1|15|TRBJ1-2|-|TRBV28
CASSQTGQGRYGYTF
TGTGCCAGCAGTCAGACGGGACAGGGGCGATATGGCTACACCTTC
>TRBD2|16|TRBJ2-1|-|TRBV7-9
CASSSTGLAIQDEQFF
TGTGCCAGCAGCTCTACGGGACTAGCTATTCAAGATGAGCAGTTCTTC
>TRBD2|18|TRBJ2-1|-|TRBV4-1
CASSLGLAGGSGYNEQFF
TGCGCCAGCAGCTTGGGACTAGCGGGGGGAAGCGGATACAATGAGCAGTTCTTC
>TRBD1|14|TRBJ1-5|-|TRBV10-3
CAISPGQGNRPQHF
TGTGCCATCAGCCCGGGACAGGGGAATCGGCCCCAGCATTTT
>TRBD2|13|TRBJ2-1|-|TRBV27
CASSTGGAGEQFF
TGTGCCAGCAGCACCGGGGGGGCGGGTGAGCAGTTCTTC
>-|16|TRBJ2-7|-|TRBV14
CASSPRVNIILREQYF
TGTGCCAGCAGCCCCCGGGTTAACATTATTCTACGAGAGCAGTACTTC
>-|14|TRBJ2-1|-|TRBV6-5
CASSYTRHLNEQFF
TGTGCCAGCAGTTACACGAGACACCTAAATGAGCAGTTCTTC
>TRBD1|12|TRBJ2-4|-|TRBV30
CAWSAGTGRRYF
TGTGCCTGGAGTGCCGGGACAGGGAGGAGGTACTTC
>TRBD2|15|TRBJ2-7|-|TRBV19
CASSSSGRVGYEQYF
TGTGCCAGTAGTTCTAGCGGGAGGGTCGGCTACGAGCAGTACTTC
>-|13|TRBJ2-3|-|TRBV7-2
CASSLSPGDTQYF
TGTGCCAGCAGCTTATCTCCCGGGGATACGCAGTATTTT
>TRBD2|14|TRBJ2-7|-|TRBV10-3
CAITGGGASYEQYF
TGTGCCATCACCGGCGGGGGGGCCTCCTACGAGCAGTACTTC
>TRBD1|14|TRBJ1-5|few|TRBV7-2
CASSFQGGSGPQHF
TGTGCCAGCAGCTTCCAGGGGGGATCCGGACCCCAGCATTTT
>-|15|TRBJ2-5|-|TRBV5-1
CASRPGPRGQETQYF
TGCGCCAGCAGACCGGGCCCCCGGGGCCAAGAGACCCAGTACTTC
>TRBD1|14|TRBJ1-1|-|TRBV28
CASRNQGARTEAFF
TGTGCCAGCAGGAATCAGGGGGCAAGGACTGAAGCTTTCTTT
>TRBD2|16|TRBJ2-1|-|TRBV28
CASRPSGGRGNNEQFF
TGTGCCAGCAGGCCCAGCGGGGGGAGGGGTAACAATGAGCAGTTCTTC
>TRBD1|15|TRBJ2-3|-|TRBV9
CASSVTGWSTDTQYF
TGTGCCAGCAGCGTGACAGGGTGGAGCACAGATACGCAGTATTTT
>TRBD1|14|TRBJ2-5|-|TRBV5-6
CASRLTGVPETQYF
TGTGCCAGCAGATTGACAGGGGTTCCAGAGACCCAGTACTTC
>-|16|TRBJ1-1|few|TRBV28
CASSLWGGEMNTEAFF
TGTGCCAGCAGTTTATGGGGGGGGGAGATGAACACTGAAGCTTTCTTT
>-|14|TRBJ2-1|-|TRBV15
CATSRARSLDEQFF
TGTGCCACCAGCAGAGCTAGGTCTTTGGATGAGCAGTTCTTC
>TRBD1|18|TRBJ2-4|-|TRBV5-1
CASAPATRGPLAKNIQYF
TGCGCCAGCGCCCCAGCTACCAGGGGGCCCCTAGCCAAAAACATTCAGTACTTC
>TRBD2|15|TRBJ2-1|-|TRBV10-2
CASSISGSGYNEQFF
TGCGCCAGCAGTATTAGCGGGAGTGGGTACAATGAGCAGTTCTTC
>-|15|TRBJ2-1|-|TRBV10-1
CASSEFTSSYNEQFF
TGCGCCAGCAGTGAGTTCACGAGCTCCTACAATGAGCAGTTCTTC
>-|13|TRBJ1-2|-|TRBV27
CASSFRQAYGYTF
TGTGCCAGCAGTTTTAGACAGGCCTATGGCTACACCTTC
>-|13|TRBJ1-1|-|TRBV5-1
CASSLAGSTEAFF
TGCGCCAGCAGCTTGGCGGGGAGCACTGAAGCTTTCTTT
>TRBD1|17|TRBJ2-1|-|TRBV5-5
CASSEDPDRGYYNEQFF
TGTGCCAGCAGCGAGGACCCTGACAGGGGCTATTACAATGAGCAGTTCTTC
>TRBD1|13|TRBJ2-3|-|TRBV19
CATWDRVTDTQYF
TGTGCCACCTGGGACAGGGTGACAGATACGCAGTATTTT
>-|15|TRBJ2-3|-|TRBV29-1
CSVEDITSGADTQYF
TGCAGCGTTGAAGATATCACTTCGGGAGCAGATACGCAGTATTTT
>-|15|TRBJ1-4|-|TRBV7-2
CASSPVGVAGEKLFF
TGTGCCAGCTCTCCGGTGGGGGTAGCGGGAGAAAAACTGTTTTTT
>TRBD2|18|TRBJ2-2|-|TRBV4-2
CASSHPAGAGGDTGELFF
TGTGCCAGCAGCCACCCAGCGGGGGCTGGTGGTGACACCGGGGAGCTGTTTTTT
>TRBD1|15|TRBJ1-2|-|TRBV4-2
CASSQDPGGYAGYTF
TGTGCCAGCAGCCAAGATCCAGGGGGATACGCAGGCTACACCTTC
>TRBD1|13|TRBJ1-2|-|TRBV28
CASKGGQGYGYTF
TGTGCCAGCAAAGGGGGACAGGGATATGGCTACACCTTC
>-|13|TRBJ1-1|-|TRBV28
CASSLGRETEAFF
TGTGCCAGCAGTTTAGGCAGGGAAACTGAAGCTTTCTTT
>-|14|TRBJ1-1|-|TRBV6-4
CASSDRDKSTEAFF
TGTGCCAGCAGTGACCGGGACAAGAGCACTGAAGCTTTCTTT
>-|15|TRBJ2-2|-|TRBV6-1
CASKKPVFNTGELFF
TGTGCCAGCAAGAAGCCCGTGTTTAACACCGGGGAGCTGTTTTTT